This T cell receptor (beta chain) was observed in a study of T-cell reconstitution after alpha-beta-depleted transplantation in children. Study-level results: After one year, T-cell counts and TCRbeta diversity mostly came from new T cells.

The table lists this clonotype with a few counts. The target antigen is unknown. Unique molecular identifiers were used in preparing the TCRbeta library. In TCRdb, the PCR reads were re-called with MiXCR into one record per CDR3 protein. This table holds some 460,000 distinct CDR3 sequences, about a sixth found once. The germline V gene encodes CDR1 MGHRA and CDR2 YSYEKL. V was pared by 1 base and J by 3 bases, with 9 bases between. This CDR3 region has 14 residues. The TCR sequence derives from a boy in the first two years of life who had a stem cell transplant for Wiskott-Aldrich syndrome, so the T cells may come from the graft donor. The sample consisted of PBMCs, mostly from graft donor cells, taken 360 days after TCRalphabeta/CD19-depleted stem cell transplant. The V call is TRBV4-1, the J call TRBJ2-5; D possibly corresponds to TRBD2 (5 bases). The chain's CDR3 is CASSQVGLEETQYF. CDR3 coding DNA: TGCGCCAGCAGCCAAGTCGGACTCGAAGAGACCCAGTACTTC.